The clone carrying this TCR beta chain has only a few counts. Its antigen is still unknown. Amplified TCR beta CDR3 regions derived from RNA transcripts. When the TCR CDR3 underwent first-round RT-PCR, the HTBI primer set was used. From the multiplex PCR reads, TCRdb called clonotypes with MiXCR, one entry per CDR3 protein. The repertoire holds around 800,000 distinct CDR3 sequences, with roughly 40% as singletons. The data belong to a study of T cells in Graves' hyperthyroidism and ophthalmopathy. For the study at large: Specimen type is peripheral blood, collected at initial diagnosis prior to any treatment.

Overall study results and limits: From stable hyperthyroidism, ophthalmopathy was set apart by a 13 V-J model.

CDR1 and CDR2 from the germline V gene are SGDLS and YYNGEE. Deletions cut 0 bases from V and 2 bases from J, with 20 bases between. The CDR3 contains 18 residues. Those patients with uncontrolled infection, other autoimmune disease, pregnancy or lactation were excluded. Fresh peripheral blood, approximately 9.7 ml, was the source of the PBMCs. Specimen: blood. This TCR came from a man younger than 35 with Graves' hyperthyroidism. This rearrangement joins TRBV9 to TRBJ1-1; D perhaps matches TRBD1 (6 bases). The CDR3 coding sequence is TGTGCCAGCAGCGTAGACTCGGGACACACTGGGGTTAACACTGAAGCTTTCTTT. Residues: CASSVDSGHTGVNTEAFF.